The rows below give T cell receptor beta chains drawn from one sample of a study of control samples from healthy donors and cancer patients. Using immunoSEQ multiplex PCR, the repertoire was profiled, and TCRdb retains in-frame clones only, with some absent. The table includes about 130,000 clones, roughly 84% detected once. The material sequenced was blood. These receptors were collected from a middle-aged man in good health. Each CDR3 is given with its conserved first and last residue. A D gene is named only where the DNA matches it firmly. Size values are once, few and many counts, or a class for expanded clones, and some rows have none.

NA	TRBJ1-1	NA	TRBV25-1	TGTGCCAGCAGTGAGAGGATTTACACTGAAGCTTTCTTT	CASSERIYTEAFF
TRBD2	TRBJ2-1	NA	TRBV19	TGTGCCAGTAGTGTCCGATCTTCTAGCGGGGGGGCCAATGAGCAGTTCTTC	CASSVRSSSGGANEQFF
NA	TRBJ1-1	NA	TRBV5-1	TGCGCCAGCCGCCGTACGTGGGATGAAGCTTTCTTT	CASRRTWDEAFF
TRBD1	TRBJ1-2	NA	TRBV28	TGTGCCAGCAGAACCCCGGGACAGGGGCCCGAGGGCTACACCTTC	CASRTPGQGPEGYTF
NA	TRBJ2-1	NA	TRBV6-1	TGTGCCAGCAGTGAATCTTCACGGGGGCGGGGGTACAATGAGCAGTTCTTC	CASSESSRGRGYNEQFF
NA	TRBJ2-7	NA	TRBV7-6	TGTGCCAGCAGCTTTGGGAGTACGTCCGAGCAGTACTTC	CASSFGSTSEQYF
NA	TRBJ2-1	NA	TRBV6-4	TGTGCCAGCAGTGCCCATACAGCGGCTGATGAGCAGTTCTTC	CASSAHTAADEQFF
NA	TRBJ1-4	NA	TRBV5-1	TGCGCCAGCAGCCCGGATTCAACTAATGAAAAACTGTTTTTT	CASSPDSTNEKLFF
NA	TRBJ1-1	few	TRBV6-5	TGTGCCAGCAAAGCGGGGGTTCGGACTGAAGCTTTCTTT	CASKAGVRTEAFF
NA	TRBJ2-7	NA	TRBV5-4	TGTGCCAGCATCCCCCGTGGGGGCGCGAACCACTCCTACGAGCAGTACTTC	CASIPRGGANHSYEQYF
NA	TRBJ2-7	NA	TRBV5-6	TGTGCCAGCAGCCATGTAAACGGACCACAGCCCTACGAGCAGTACTTC	CASSHVNGPQPYEQYF
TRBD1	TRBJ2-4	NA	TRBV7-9	TGTGCCAGCAGTTGGGGACAGGGGTCGGACATTCAGTACTTC	CASSWGQGSDIQYF
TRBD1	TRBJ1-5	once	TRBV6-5	TGTGCCAGCAGCCGACAGGGGGCGAGCAATCAGCCCCAGCATTTT	CASSRQGASNQPQHF
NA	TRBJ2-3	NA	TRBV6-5	TGTGCCAGCAGGGGAAGCACAGATACGCAGTATTTT	CASRGSTDTQYF
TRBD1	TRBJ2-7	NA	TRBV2	TGTGCCAGCAGTCCCAATAGGGACAGGCGAGGGGAGCAGTACTTC	CASSPNRDRRGEQYF
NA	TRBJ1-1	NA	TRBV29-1	TGCAGCGTCACCTTTCGGATCCCTCGGAACACTGAAGCTTTCTTT	CSVTFRIPRNTEAFF
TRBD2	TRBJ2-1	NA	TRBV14	TGTGCCAGCAGCCAAGACAGCGGGGGGATCTCCTACAATGAGCAGTTCTTC	CASSQDSGGISYNEQFF
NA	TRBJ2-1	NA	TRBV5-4	TGTGCCAGCAAACACAGGGTTTCTACAAGTGAGCAGTTCTTC	CASKHRVSTSEQFF
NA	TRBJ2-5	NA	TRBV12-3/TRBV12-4	TGTGCCAGCAGCTTACGGGATGCGGAGACCCAGTACTTC	CASSLRDAETQYF
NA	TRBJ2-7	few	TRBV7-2	TGTGCCAGCAGCCAGTATGGGGGGGAGCAGTACTTC	CASSQYGGEQYF
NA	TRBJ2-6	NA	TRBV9	TGTGCCAGCAGCGTAGGGTCCGGGGGCGCTGGGGCCAACGTCCTGACTTTC	CASSVGSGGAGANVLTF
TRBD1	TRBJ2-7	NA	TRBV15	TGTGCCACCAGTCGACAGGGGGCGATCCACGAGCAGTACTTC	CATSRQGAIHEQYF
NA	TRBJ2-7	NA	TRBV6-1	TGTGCCAGCAGTGAGGGGCCTAGGTTGGAGCAGTACTTC	CASSEGPRLEQYF
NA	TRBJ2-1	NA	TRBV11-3	TGTGCCAGCAGCCGACCCCTCGCGGGGCCCTACAATGAGCAGTTCTTC	CASSRPLAGPYNEQFF
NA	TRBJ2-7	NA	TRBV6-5	TGTGCCAGCAGTTACGGGACACCGTACGAGCAGTACTTC	CASSYGTPYEQYF
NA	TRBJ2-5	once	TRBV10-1	TGCGCCCTTAGGCCCCGCAGCCAAGAGACCCAGTACTTC	CALRPRSQETQYF
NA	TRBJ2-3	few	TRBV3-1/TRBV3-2	TGTGCCAGCAGCCAAGGCATTAATGGCAGGGTGGTCACAGATACGCAGTATTTT	CASSQGINGRVVTDTQYF
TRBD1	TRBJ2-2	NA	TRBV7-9	TGTGCCAGCAGCTTTCAGGGGGACCTCTCTAACACCGGGGAGCTGTTTTTT	CASSFQGDLSNTGELFF
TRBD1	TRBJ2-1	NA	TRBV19	TGTGCCAGTAGTAACAGGGGAAGCTCCTACAATGAGCAGTTCTTC	CASSNRGSSYNEQFF
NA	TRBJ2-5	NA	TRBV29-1	TGCAGCTCCGGGACAACGGAGACCCAGTACTTC	CSSGTTETQYF
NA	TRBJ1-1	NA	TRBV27	TGTGCCAGCAGTTTTTGGGAGGGACGAGGTGAAGCTTTCTTT	CASSFWEGRGEAFF
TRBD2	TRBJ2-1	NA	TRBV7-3	TGTGCCAGCAGCTTATGGGGGGGTATTAGGAGTGAGCAGTTCTTC	CASSLWGGIRSEQFF
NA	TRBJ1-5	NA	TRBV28	TGTGCCAGCAGTTTTCAGCCCCAGCATTTT	CASSFQPQHF
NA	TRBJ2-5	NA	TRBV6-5	TGTGCCAGCGCCCCTCTGGGGGAGACCCAGTACTTC	CASAPLGETQYF
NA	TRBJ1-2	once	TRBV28	TGTGCCAGCAGTACCCTCGGACGGGGGGTAAATAACTATGGCTACACCTTC	CASSTLGRGVNNYGYTF
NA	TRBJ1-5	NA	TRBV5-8	TGTGCCAGCAGCTTTACGTTCTCGCTGTATAGCAATCAGCCCCAGCATTTT	CASSFTFSLYSNQPQHF
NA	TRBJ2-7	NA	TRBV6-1	TGTGCCAGCAGTGGCAGACAGGGAGGATACTCCTACGAGCAGTACTTC	CASSGRQGGYSYEQYF
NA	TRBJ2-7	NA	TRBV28	TGTGCCAGCATCGGACAGCCCGAGGGCGAGCAGTACTTC	CASIGQPEGEQYF
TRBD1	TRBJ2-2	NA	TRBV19	TGTGCCAGTAGTACCGGGACAGATAAGACCGGGGAGCTGTTTTTT	CASSTGTDKTGELFF
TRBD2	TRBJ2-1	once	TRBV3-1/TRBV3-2	TGTGCCAGCAGCCAGACGACTAGCGGGGGGGTCCATGAGCAGTTCTTC	CASSQTTSGGVHEQFF
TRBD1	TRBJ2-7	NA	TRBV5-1	TGCGCCAGCAGCCTACCGGGACAGAGCTCCTACGAGCAGTACTTC	CASSLPGQSSYEQYF
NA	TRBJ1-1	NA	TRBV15	TGTGCCACCAGCAGAGGGACCCCAGCGGGGGGACGGAACACTGAAGCTTTCTTT	CATSRGTPAGGRNTEAFF